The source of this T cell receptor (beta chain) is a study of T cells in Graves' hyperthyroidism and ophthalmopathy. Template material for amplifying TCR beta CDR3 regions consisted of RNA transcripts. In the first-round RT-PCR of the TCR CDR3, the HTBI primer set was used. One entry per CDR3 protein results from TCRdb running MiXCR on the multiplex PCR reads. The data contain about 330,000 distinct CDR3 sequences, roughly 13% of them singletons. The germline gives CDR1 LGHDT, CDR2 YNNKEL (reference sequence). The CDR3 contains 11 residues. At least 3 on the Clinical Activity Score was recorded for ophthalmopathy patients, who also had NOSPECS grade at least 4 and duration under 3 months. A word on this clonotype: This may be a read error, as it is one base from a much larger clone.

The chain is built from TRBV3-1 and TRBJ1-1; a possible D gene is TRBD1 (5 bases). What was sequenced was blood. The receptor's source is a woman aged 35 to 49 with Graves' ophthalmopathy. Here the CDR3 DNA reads TGTGCCAGCGGGGGGAACTCTGAAGCTTTCTTT. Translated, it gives CASGGNSEAFF.